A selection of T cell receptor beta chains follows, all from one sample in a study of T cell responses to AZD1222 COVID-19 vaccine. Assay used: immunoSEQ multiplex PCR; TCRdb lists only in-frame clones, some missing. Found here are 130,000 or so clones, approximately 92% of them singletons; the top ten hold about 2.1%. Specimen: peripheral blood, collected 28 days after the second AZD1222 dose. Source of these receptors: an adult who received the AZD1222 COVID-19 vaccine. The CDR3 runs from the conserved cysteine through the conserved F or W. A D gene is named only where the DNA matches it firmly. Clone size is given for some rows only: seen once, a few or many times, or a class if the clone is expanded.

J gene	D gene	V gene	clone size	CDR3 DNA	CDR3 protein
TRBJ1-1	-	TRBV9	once	TGTGCCAGCAGCGTACAGGGGTCTGAAGCTTTCTTT	CASSVQGSEAFF
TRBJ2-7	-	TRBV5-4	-	TGTGCCAGCAGCTTGAAGGGCTACGAGCAGTACTTC	CASSLKGYEQYF
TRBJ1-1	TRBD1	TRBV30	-	TGTGCCTGGAGTCCTTACAGGGGGCGGGGCACTGAAGCTTTCTTT	CAWSPYRGRGTEAFF
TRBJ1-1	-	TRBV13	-	TGTGCCAGCAGCTTGGGACGCTTGAACACTGAAGCTTTCTTT	CASSLGRLNTEAFF
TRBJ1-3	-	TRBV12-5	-	TGTGCTAGTGGTCCGGGATGGCGTTACGTCTACTCTGGAAACACCATATATTTT	CASGPGWRYVYSGNTIYF
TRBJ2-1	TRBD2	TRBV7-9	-	TGTGCCAGCAACGGACTAGCGGGTCTCTACAATGAGCAGTTCTTC	CASNGLAGLYNEQFF
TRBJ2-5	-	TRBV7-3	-	TGTGCCAGCAGTAGGGCCCTCGGGGAGACCCAGTACTTC	CASSRALGETQYF
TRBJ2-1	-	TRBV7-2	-	TGTGCCAGCAGCCCCCCTTTCGCGGGTAACAATGAGCAGTTCTTC	CASSPPFAGNNEQFF
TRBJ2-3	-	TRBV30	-	TGTGCCTGGAGTCCGGGAACCACAGATACGCAGTATTTT	CAWSPGTTDTQYF
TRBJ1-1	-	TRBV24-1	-	TGTGCCACCAGTGATGGGGGGAGGGAATCTGAAGCTTTCTTT	CATSDGGRESEAFF
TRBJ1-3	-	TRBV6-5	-	TGTGCCAGCAGTCTCGCAGTTGGAAACACCATATATTTT	CASSLAVGNTIYF
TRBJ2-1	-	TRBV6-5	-	TGTGCCAGCTTCGGAAGCACGGGGATCGACAATGAGCAGTTCTTC	CASFGSTGIDNEQFF
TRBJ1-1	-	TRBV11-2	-	TGTGCCAGCAGCTTTTCGATGAACACTGAAGCTTTCTTT	CASSFSMNTEAFF
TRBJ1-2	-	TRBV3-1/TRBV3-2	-	TGTGCCAGCAGCCAAGGGACTGTCGAGGGAGGCTACACCTTC	CASSQGTVEGGYTF
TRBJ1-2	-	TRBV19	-	TGTGCCAGTAGCCAGTTCACGAGCCGCGATAACTATGGCTACACCTTC	CASSQFTSRDNYGYTF
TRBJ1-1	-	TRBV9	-	TGTGCCAGCAGCGTAGCTGAGGGGGGCCAGGGAGGATCTGCTTTCTTT	CASSVAEGGQGGSAFF
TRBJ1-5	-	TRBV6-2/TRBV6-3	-	TGTGCCAGCAGTAACAGGGAGCTGAGACAGCCCCAGCATTTT	CASSNRELRQPQHF
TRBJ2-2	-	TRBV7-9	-	TGTGCCAGCAGCTTAGGTGGTCTCACCGGGGAGCTGTTTTTT	CASSLGGLTGELFF
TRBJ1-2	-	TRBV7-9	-	TGTGCCAGCAGCCTGGGTGGCTATGGCTACACCTTC	CASSLGGYGYTF
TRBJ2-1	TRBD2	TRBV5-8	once	TGTGCCAGCAGCCCTGGGACTAGCGGGGACAATGAGCAGTTCTTC	CASSPGTSGDNEQFF
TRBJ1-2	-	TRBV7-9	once	TGTGCCAGCAGCTTAGTAGCAGGGAACTATGGCTACACCTTC	CASSLVAGNYGYTF
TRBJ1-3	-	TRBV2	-	TGTGCCAGCAGTGAGTCCCCCGGGCTGGACACCATATATTTT	CASSESPGLDTIYF
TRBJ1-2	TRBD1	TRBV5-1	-	TGCGCCAGCAGCGACGGACAGGGGGCATTTGGCTACACCTTC	CASSDGQGAFGYTF
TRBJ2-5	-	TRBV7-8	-	TGTGCCAGCAGATCCTTAAGGGATAGCCGTAGGTGGACCCAGTACTTC	CASRSLRDSRRWTQYF
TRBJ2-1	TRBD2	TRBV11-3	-	TGTGCCAGCAGCTTACCAGCGGGGGACCTCTATGAGCAGTTCTTC	CASSLPAGDLYEQFF
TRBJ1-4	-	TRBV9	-	TGTGCCAGCAGCGTAGACGGCGACCTGGCAGAAAAACTGTTTTTT	CASSVDGDLAEKLFF
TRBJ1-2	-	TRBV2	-	TGTGCCAGCAGTGAGGTGGGGAACTATGGCTACACCTTC	CASSEVGNYGYTF
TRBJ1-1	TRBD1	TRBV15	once	TGTGCCACCAACGCAGGGGGGAACACTGAAGCTTTCTTT	CATNAGGNTEAFF
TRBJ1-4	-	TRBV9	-	TGTGCCAGCAGCCTTAGGAGAGATCCGGGGGAAAAACTGTTTTTT	CASSLRRDPGEKLFF
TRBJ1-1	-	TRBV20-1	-	TGCAGTGCTAGGGGCATGCTTGAAGCTTTCTTT	CSARGMLEAFF
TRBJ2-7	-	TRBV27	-	TGTGCCAGCAGTTTAGCAGCGGGCCCTTCCTACGAGCAGTACTTC	CASSLAAGPSYEQYF
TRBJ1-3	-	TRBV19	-	TGTGCCAGTAGTCCCCTGGGGAGTGGAAACACCATATATTTT	CASSPLGSGNTIYF
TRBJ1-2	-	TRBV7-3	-	TGTGCCAGCAGCTTAGGAGGGAGAGACTATGGCTACACCTTC	CASSLGGRDYGYTF
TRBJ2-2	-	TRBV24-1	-	TGTGCCACCAGTGACCCGTTTTGGGGCGGGGAGCTGTTTTTT	CATSDPFWGGELFF
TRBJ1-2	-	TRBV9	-	TGTGCCAGCAGCGTTCAAGCACGTTTCACCTTC	CASSVQARFTF
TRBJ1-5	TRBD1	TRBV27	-	TGTGCCAGCAGTTTGGGGACAGCAGCCCAGCCCCAGCATTTT	CASSLGTAAQPQHF
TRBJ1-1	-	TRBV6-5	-	TGTGCCAGCAGGGTAGGGGTTGTCGTCACTGAAGCTTTCTTT	CASRVGVVVTEAFF
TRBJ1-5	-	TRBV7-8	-	TGTGCCAGCAGCTTAGGGGCCAACGCTCAGCCCCAGCATTTT	CASSLGANAQPQHF